This TCR beta chain was documented in a study of CD8+ T cells in alopecia areata. Study as a whole: Those treated were given oral tofacitinib at 5 to 10 mg twice daily. Notes on the study in general: Greater clonality was observed in lesional scalp samples, especially alopecia totalis/universalis, versus normal scalp.

V lost 6 bases to trimming and J lost 0 bases, with 17 bases between them. Germline values: CDR1 LNHDA, CDR2 SQIVND (reference sequence). This CDR3 has 16 residues. In this sample, this clone turned up a few times. Its antigen is unknown. RNA extraction and reverse transcription yielded cDNA as sequencing template. Profiled with immunoSEQ multiplex PCR; TCRdb holds only in-frame clones, not every one. The sample yields about 140,000 clones, around 60% seen once. Specimen: CD4+ T cells sorted from blood, collected at week 0. This chain connects TRBV19 to TRBJ1-1; D unresolved. The TCR sequence derives from a human donor with alopecia areata. The CDR3 bases are TGTGCCAGTAGGACGTTGGCAGTCGACATGAACACTGAAGCTTTCTTT. Protein sequence: CASRTLAVDMNTEAFF.